The rows below give T cell receptor beta chains drawn from one sample of a study of cytomegalovirus exposure and HLA in healthy donors. Profiled with immunoSEQ multiplex PCR; TCRdb holds only in-frame clones, not every one. This sample has roughly 120,000 clones; roughly four fifths occur once, and the top ten carry about 1.8%. The sequencing sample was made of PBMCs. The receptors were sampled from a man aged 35 to 55 in good health and CMV-seronegative. CDR3s include the opening cysteine and the closing phenylalanine or tryptophan. The D gene is left open where the match is weak. Size values are once, few and many counts, or a class for expanded clones, and some rows have none.

d_gene	j_gene	len	v_gene	abundance	CDR3nt	CDR3aa
.	TRBJ2-7	15	TRBV11-2	once	TGTGCCAGCAGCTGGGGGGGCAAAAGCTCCTACGAGCAGTACTTC	CASSWGGKSSYEQYF
.	TRBJ2-3	16	TRBV18	.	TGTGCCAGCTTGTCGGACTGGAGGGATTATGCAGATACGCAGTATTTT	CASLSDWRDYADTQYF
TRBD2	TRBJ2-5	15	TRBV11-1	.	TGTGCCAGCAAAAGATCGGCGGGAGGGCGTGAGACCCAGTACTTC	CASKRSAGGRETQYF
.	TRBJ2-2	15	TRBV5-8	.	TGTGCCAGCAGCTTGGTGGCGGGAAACACCGGGGAGCTGTTTTTT	CASSLVAGNTGELFF
TRBD1	TRBJ2-7	13	TRBV2	once	TGTGCCAGCGAAGGGACAGGGCACTACGAGCAGTACTTC	CASEGTGHYEQYF
.	TRBJ1-4	13	TRBV29-1	.	TGCAGCGTTGCCAGCGGACAGAGTGAAAAACTGTTTTTT	CSVASGQSEKLFF
.	TRBJ1-5	13	TRBV29-1	.	TGCAGCGTTGGAACAGAAAGGAATCAGCCCCAGCATTTT	CSVGTERNQPQHF
TRBD1	TRBJ1-6	15	TRBV27	.	TGTGCCAGCAGATTGGACAGGGTGACTAATTCACCCCTCCACTTT	CASRLDRVTNSPLHF
TRBD1	TRBJ1-2	13	TRBV5-1	.	TGCGCCAGCAGCCCGGGACAGGGGCCAGGCTACACCTTC	CASSPGQGPGYTF
.	TRBJ2-7	15	TRBV18	.	TGTGCCGGCTCAGGTTTGTGGAGGGTGGGCGACGAGCAGTACTTC	CAGSGLWRVGDEQYF
.	TRBJ1-4	13	TRBV6-5	few	TGTGCCAGCGGGGGACAAGCCCTTCCGAAACTGTTTTTT	CASGGQALPKLFF
TRBD1	TRBJ1-1	13	TRBV30	.	TGTGCCTGGAGCCGACAGGGGGACACTGAAGCTTTCTTT	CAWSRQGDTEAFF
.	TRBJ1-6	14	TRBV18	.	TGTGCCAGCTCACCATTACTGATTGATTCACCCCTCCACTTT	CASSPLLIDSPLHF
.	TRBJ1-6	14	TRBV6-5	.	TGTGCCAGCAGTTATAAACAGAATAATTCACCCCTCCACTTT	CASSYKQNNSPLHF
TRBD1	TRBJ2-7	15	TRBV5-1	.	TGCGCCAGCAACTTGAGTAGGACAGGCGTTTACGAGCAGTACTTC	CASNLSRTGVYEQYF
.	TRBJ1-2	12	TRBV5-4	.	TGTGCCAGCAGCTTGGTACACCATGGCTACACCTTC	CASSLVHHGYTF
TRBD2	TRBJ2-1	14	TRBV10-1	once	TGCGCCAGTCAAAGCGGGGGGGCATACAATGAGCAGTTCTTC	CASQSGGAYNEQFF
TRBD1	TRBJ1-1	13	TRBV29-1	.	TGCAGCGGGGGACAGGCTGTGAACACTGAAGCTTTCTTT	CSGGQAVNTEAFF
TRBD2	TRBJ2-7	15	TRBV6-5	.	TGTGCCAGCAGTTATGACGGCGGGGGGCACTACGAGCAGTACTTC	CASSYDGGGHYEQYF
.	TRBJ1-1	13	TRBV7-8	few	TGTGCCAGCAGCTTGGCAGAACACACTGAAGCTTTCTTT	CASSLAEHTEAFF
.	TRBJ2-3	13	TRBV11-3	.	TGTGCCAGCAGCTTATTTCCTAGTGGTACGCAGTATTTT	CASSLFPSGTQYF
TRBD2	TRBJ2-7	15	TRBV29-1	.	TGCAGCGTTGGGGGGGGGTGGGGCGCCGGGGGCGAGCAGTACTTC	CSVGGGWGAGGEQYF
.	TRBJ2-7	13	TRBV7-2	.	TGTGCCAGCAGCCCACAGGGACGACCCGAGCAGTACTTC	CASSPQGRPEQYF
.	TRBJ2-5	13	TRBV7-3	.	TGTGCCAGCAGCTTTAACGGTCAAGAGACCCAGTACTTC	CASSFNGQETQYF
TRBD1	TRBJ2-5	13	TRBV5-4	.	TGTGCCAGCAGGGCCGGGACAGAAGAGACCCAGTACTTC	CASRAGTEETQYF
TRBD1	TRBJ2-4	15	TRBV7-2	few	TGTGCCAGCAGCTTAGTCCGGGACAGCAAAAACAGTCAGTACTTC	CASSLVRDSKNSQYF
.	TRBJ2-7	13	TRBV19	.	TGTGCCAGTAGTCGAGGTTCCGACTACGAGCGGTACTTC	CASSRGSDYERYF
.	TRBJ2-1	12	TRBV29-1	.	TGCAGCGTTGAAGCCCTAGCTCCGGGGCAGTTCTTC	CSVEALAPGQFF
.	TRBJ2-7	11	TRBV7-5	.	TGTGCCAGAAGCCCCTCTTACGAGCAGTACTTC	CARSPSYEQYF
TRBD2	TRBJ2-7	14	TRBV28	few	TGTGCCAGCATGGGTTGGACTAGCGATTACGAGCAGTACTTC	CASMGWTSDYEQYF
.	TRBJ2-2	15	TRBV7-6	once	TGTGCCAGCAGCTTAGCGGGAGTGGGCACCGGGGAGCTGTTTTTT	CASSLAGVGTGELFF
TRBD1	TRBJ2-7	15	TRBV27	.	TGTGCCAGCAGTTTACGACAGGGGAGCTCCTACGAGCAGTACTTC	CASSLRQGSSYEQYF
TRBD1	TRBJ1-1	15	TRBV5-8	.	TGTGCCAGCAGCCCCCCGACAGGGGCTAACACTGAAGCTTTCTTT	CASSPPTGANTEAFF
.	TRBJ1-1	11	TRBV5-1	.	TGCGCCAGCAGACTGAACAGAGAAGCTTTCTTT	CASRLNREAFF
.	TRBJ2-7	11	TRBV12-5	.	TGTGCTAGTGGCCGGGGCTACGAGCAGTACTTC	CASGRGYEQYF
TRBD1	TRBJ1-1	15	TRBV9	.	TGTGCCAGCAGCGGAGGGGGGACAGCCAACACTGAAGCTTTCTTT	CASSGGGTANTEAFF
.	TRBJ2-4	14	TRBV5-1	.	TGCGCCAGCAGCTTGGGAGAAGGGGAAAACATTCAGTACTTC	CASSLGEGENIQYF
TRBD1	TRBJ1-6	15	TRBV15	.	TGTGCCACCAGCACCCGGACAGGGGTCGGTTCACCCCTCCACTTT	CATSTRTGVGSPLHF
.	TRBJ1-1	15	TRBV4-3	.	TGCGCCAGCAGCCGAAACCCGACAGTGAACACTGAAGCTTTCTTT	CASSRNPTVNTEAFF
.	TRBJ1-1	14	TRBV4-3	.	TGCGCCAGCAGCCACGGCGACAGGTACACTGAAGCTTTCTTT	CASSHGDRYTEAFF
.	TRBJ1-1	14	TRBV7-2	.	TGTGCCAGCAGCTCCAGGGGCACGAACACTGAAGCTTTCTTT	CASSSRGTNTEAFF
.	TRBJ2-2	13	TRBV28	once	TGTGCCAGTCGGGACTTAAACACCGGGCAGCTGTTTTTT	CASRDLNTGQLFF
.	TRBJ1-2	12	TRBV27	.	TGTGCCAGCAGACAGGGAGTTCAGGGCTACACCTTC	CASRQGVQGYTF
.	TRBJ1-3	14	TRBV5-1	.	TGCGCCAGCAGCTTTGGGGGGACTGGAAACACCATATATTTT	CASSFGGTGNTIYF
.	TRBJ2-4	12	TRBV4-1	.	TGCGCCAGCAGCCTGGACTACAACATTCAGTACTTC	CASSLDYNIQYF
.	TRBJ2-7	12	TRBV13	.	TGTGCCAGCAGCTTAGCACTAGGCGAGCAGTACTTC	CASSLALGEQYF
TRBD1	TRBJ2-7	17	TRBV7-9	.	TGTGCCAGCAGCCCCCCATTCCGTTTCAGCAGGGGGTACGAGCAGTACTTC	CASSPPFRFSRGYEQYF
TRBD2	TRBJ2-1	16	TRBV6-6	.	TGTGCCAGCAGGGGGGTTAGTACTAGCGGCTACAATGAGCAGTTCTTC	CASRGVSTSGYNEQFF
.	TRBJ1-1	16	TRBV4-3	.	TGCGCCAGCAGCCAAGAACCAGGCGTAATGAACACTGAAGCTTTCTTT	CASSQEPGVMNTEAFF
.	TRBJ2-3	14	TRBV7-7	once	TGTGCCAGCAGCGAGGGACTTTCCACAGATACGCAGTATTTT	CASSEGLSTDTQYF
.	TRBJ2-7	14	TRBV5-4	few	TGTGCCAGCAGCTCGGACTATGGAGTATACGAGCAGTACTTC	CASSSDYGVYEQYF
.	TRBJ2-2	13	TRBV6-5	.	TGTGCCAGCAGTTTCGATAGTGGCGGGGAGCTGTTTTTT	CASSFDSGGELFF